Each of the 24 T cell receptor beta chains below was sequenced from the same sample in a study of alternative splicing in chronic myeloid leukemia remission. The wider study: Trial remission samples were taken at major or complete molecular response, at 12 or 24 months.

Poly-A-selected mRNA from 0.9 to 1 ug total RNA formed the libraries. Using the bulk RNA-seq reads, TCRdb records one entry per CDR3 protein without DNA. Of 500 or so distinct CDR3 sequences in the sample, 95% were seen once. Sequenced material: PBMCs or total blood leukocytes (not recorded which), taken during remission. The receptors originated from an adult with chronic myeloid leukemia.

This chain connects TRBV6-4 to TRBJ2-1; the TRBD1 assignment by TCRdb is unverifiable without DNA. This CDR3 contains 15 residues. Germline assignment: CDR1 MRHNA and CDR2 SNTAGT. This CDR3 reads CASSRSGTKYNEQFF.

J is TRBJ1-1 and V is TRBV19; TCRdb selects TRBD1, and the lack of DNA leaves this call unchecked. The germline CDR1 and CDR2 sequences are LNHDA and SQIVND (reference sequence). This CDR3 has 16 amino acids. CDR3 sequence: CASKQTPGQGNTEAFF.

The chain couples TRBV20-1 to TRBJ1-4. In germline, CDR1 is DFQATT, CDR2 SNEGSKA (reference sequence). The CDR3 is 15 amino acids. The CDR3 sequence: CSARGQGESNEKLFF.

This clonotype was observed a single time. The chain recombines TRBV12-3 or TRBV12-4 with TRBJ1-2. The CDR3 is 14 amino acids. CDR3 sequence reads: CASTSLVGNYGYTF.

This chain uses TRBV6-2 or TRBV6-3 with TRBJ2-7; TCRdb picks TRBD1, but there is no DNA to check that call. CDR1 and CDR2 from the germline V gene are MNHEY and SVGEGT. This CDR3 is built from 12 residues. The CDR3 sequence: CASSYEQGKQYF.

This rearrangement joins TRBV2 to TRBJ2-1. The CDR3 is made up of 12 amino acids. The germline CDR1 and CDR2 sequences are SNHLY and FYNNEI. The CDR3 protein is CASSKLVSEQFF.

Only one count was recorded for this clonotype. This chain uses TRBV3-1 with TRBJ2-7; as DNA is missing, the TRBD1 call by TCRdb cannot be tested. CDR1 and CDR2 from the germline V gene are LGHDT and YNNKEL (reference sequence). This CDR3 comprises 13 residues. CDR3 in amino acids: CASSPGQSYEQYF.

The rearrangement links TRBV2 to TRBJ2-6; without DNA, the TCRdb call of TRBD2 cannot be checked. The CDR3 contains 14 residues. Germline assignment: CDR1 SNHLY and CDR2 FYNNEI. The CDR3 spells CASSDWSGANVLTF.

The count of this clonotype is one. The rearrangement links TRBV4-1 to TRBJ1-5. This CDR3 is built from 17 residues. The germline V gene encodes CDR1 MGHRA and CDR2 YSYEKL. The CDR3 loop reads CASSQEMGTRINQPQHF.

The chain couples TRBV28 to TRBJ2-2; as DNA is missing, the TRBD2 call by TCRdb cannot be tested. The CDR3 runs 17 residues. The germline V gene encodes CDR1 MDHEN and CDR2 SYDVKM. The CDR3 loop reads CASSPSPGQSNTGELFF.

This clonotype was counted a single time. The V gene is TRBV14, the J gene TRBJ1-4. The germline gives CDR1 SGHDN, CDR2 FVKESK. CDR3 length equals 15 residues. The CDR3 protein is CASSQLGSTNEKLFF.

This rearrangement joins TRBV12-3 or TRBV12-4 to TRBJ1-6. The CDR3 totals 14 residues. The CDR3 sequence is CASRFGPNNSPLHF.

The chain uses TRBV4-3 and TRBJ1-3. The CDR3 is 15 amino acids. Per the germline V gene, CDR1 is LGHNA and CDR2 is YSLEER. This CDR3 is CASSQEGAGANTIYF.

The rearrangement links TRBV2 to TRBJ2-2; TCRdb indicates TRBD2, and absent DNA this call remains unverified. The CDR3 spans 15 residues. Germline-derived CDR1 and CDR2 are SNHLY and FYNNEI. This CDR3 reads CASSEDWGNTGELFF.

The chain links TRBV4-2 to TRBJ1-2; absent DNA, TCRdb's TRBD1 call cannot be checked. The CDR3 length is 17 residues. Germline V gives CDR1 LGHNA, CDR2 YNFKEQ. The CDR3: CASSQDRSGQGYYGYTF.

The table lists this clonotype with a count of one. J is TRBJ2-5 and V is TRBV29-1. The germline V gene has CDR1 SQVTM and CDR2 ANQGSEA. This CDR3 is 12 amino acids long. The CDR3 protein is CSMIGNQETQYF.

The chain has TRBV14 and TRBJ1-2. Germline values: CDR1 SGHDN, CDR2 FVKESK. The CDR3 has 16 residues. Here the CDR3 reads CASSQVGPPRGYGYTF.

CDR3 loop: CASSESGEAYEQYF. The V and J genes are TRBV10-1 and TRBJ2-7; the TRBD2 assignment by TCRdb is unverifiable without DNA. CDR1 and CDR2 from the germline V gene are WNHNN and SYGVQD (reference sequence). This CDR3 has 14 residues.

The chain is built from TRBV20-1 and TRBJ1-1. Germline loops: CDR1 DFQATT, CDR2 SNEGSKA (reference sequence). The CDR3 has 15 residues. The CDR3: CSAPPGGGRDTEAFF.

The table lists this clonotype with a count of one. The chain couples TRBV7-3 to TRBJ2-1; the TCRdb call, TRBD2, lacks DNA for checking. The CDR3 runs 18 residues. Germline assignment: CDR1 SGHTA and CDR2 FQGTGA. The CDR3 sequence is CASRPTPGQPSVYNEQFF.

This clonotype was found once. The chain links TRBV14 to TRBJ1-2; TCRdb's D call, TRBD1, is unchecked because there is no DNA. CDR1 is SGHDN, CDR2 FVKESK, per germline. The CDR3 runs to 15 residues. CDR3 sequence reads: CASSHLTGGPYGYTF.

The chain has TRBV12-3 or TRBV12-4 and TRBJ1-1. CDR3 size: 14 residues. The CDR3 sequence is CASKRDPLNTEAFF.

This clonotype was recorded only once. The chain recombines TRBV28 with TRBJ2-5; without DNA, the TCRdb call of TRBD2 cannot be checked. The CDR3 has 15 amino acids. The germline V gene encodes CDR1 MDHEN and CDR2 SYDVKM. The CDR3: CASSLGGNFQETQYF.

The rearrangement uses TRBV4-3 and TRBJ1-1. This CDR3 contains 16 residues. The germline gives CDR1 LGHNA, CDR2 YSLEER. The CDR3 here is CASSQGTNQPRTEAFF.